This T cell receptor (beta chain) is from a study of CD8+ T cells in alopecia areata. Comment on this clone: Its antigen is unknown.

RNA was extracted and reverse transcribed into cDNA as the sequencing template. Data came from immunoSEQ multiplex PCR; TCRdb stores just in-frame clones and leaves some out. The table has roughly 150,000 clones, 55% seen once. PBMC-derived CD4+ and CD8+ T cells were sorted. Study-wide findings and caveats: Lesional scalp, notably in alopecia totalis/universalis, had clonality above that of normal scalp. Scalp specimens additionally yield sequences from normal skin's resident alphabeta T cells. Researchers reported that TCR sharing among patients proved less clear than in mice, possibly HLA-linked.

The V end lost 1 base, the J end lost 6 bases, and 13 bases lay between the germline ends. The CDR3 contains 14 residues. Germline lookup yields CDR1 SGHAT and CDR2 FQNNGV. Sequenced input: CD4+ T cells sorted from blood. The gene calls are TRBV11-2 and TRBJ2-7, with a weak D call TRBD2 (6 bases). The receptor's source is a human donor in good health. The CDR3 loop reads CASSLGGEVFEQYF. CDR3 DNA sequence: TGTGCCAGCAGCTTAGGAGGGGAGGTCTTCGAGCAGTACTTC.